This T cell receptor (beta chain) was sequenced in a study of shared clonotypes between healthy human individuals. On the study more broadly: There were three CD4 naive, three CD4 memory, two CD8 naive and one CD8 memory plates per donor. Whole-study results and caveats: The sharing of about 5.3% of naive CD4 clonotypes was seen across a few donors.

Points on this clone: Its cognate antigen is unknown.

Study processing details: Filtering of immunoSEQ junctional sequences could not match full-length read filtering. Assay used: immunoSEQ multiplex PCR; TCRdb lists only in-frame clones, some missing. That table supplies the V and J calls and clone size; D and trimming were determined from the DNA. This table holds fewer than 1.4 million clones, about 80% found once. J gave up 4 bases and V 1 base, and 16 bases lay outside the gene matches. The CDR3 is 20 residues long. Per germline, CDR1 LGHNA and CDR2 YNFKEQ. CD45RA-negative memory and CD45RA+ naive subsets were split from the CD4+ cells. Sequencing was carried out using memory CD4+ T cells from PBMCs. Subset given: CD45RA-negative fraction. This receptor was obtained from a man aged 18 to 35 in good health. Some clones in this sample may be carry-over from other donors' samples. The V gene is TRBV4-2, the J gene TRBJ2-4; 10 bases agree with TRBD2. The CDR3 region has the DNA TGTGCCAGCAGCCAAGTTAGACTAGCGGGCGGCCAGGACGCGAAAAACATTCAGTACTTC. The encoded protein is CASSQVRLAGGQDAKNIQYF.